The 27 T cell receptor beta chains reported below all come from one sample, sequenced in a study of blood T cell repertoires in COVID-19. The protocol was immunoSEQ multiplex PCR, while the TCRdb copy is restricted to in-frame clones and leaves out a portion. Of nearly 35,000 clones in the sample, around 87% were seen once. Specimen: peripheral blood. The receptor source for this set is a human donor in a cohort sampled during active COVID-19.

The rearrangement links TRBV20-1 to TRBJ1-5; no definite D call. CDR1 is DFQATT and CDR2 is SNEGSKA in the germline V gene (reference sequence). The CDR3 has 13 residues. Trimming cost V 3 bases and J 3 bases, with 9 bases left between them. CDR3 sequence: CSASSENNQPQHF. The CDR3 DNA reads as TGCAGTGCTAGTTCGGAGAACAATCAGCCCCAGCATTTT.

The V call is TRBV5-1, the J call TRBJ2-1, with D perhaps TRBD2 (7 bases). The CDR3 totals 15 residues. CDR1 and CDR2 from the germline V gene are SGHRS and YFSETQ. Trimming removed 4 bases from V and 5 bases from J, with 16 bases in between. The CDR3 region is CASSHLEGGDNEQFF. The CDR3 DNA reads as TGCGCCAGCAGCCACCTCGAGGGGGGGGACAATGAGCAGTTCTTC.

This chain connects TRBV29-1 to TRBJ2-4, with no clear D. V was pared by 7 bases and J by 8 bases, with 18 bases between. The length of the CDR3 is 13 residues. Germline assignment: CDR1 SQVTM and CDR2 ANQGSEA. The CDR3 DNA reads TGCAGCGCACGGCCGGGTGTTGGGTACATTCAGTACTTC. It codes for CSARPGVGYIQYF.

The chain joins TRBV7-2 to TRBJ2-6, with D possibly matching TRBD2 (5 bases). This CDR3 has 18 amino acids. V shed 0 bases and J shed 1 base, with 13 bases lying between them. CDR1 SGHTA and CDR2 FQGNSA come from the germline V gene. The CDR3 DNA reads TGTGCCAGCAGCTTAGCTTGGAGGAGACCATCTGGGGCCAACGTCCTGACTTTC. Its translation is CASSLAWRRPSGANVLTF.

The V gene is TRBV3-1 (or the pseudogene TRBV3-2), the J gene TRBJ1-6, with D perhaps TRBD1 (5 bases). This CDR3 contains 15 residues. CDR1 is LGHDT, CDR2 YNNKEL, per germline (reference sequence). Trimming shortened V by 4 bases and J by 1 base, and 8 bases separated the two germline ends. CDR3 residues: CASSRDRSYNSPLHF. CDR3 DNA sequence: TGTGCCAGCAGCCGAGACAGATCCTATAATTCACCCCTCCACTTT.

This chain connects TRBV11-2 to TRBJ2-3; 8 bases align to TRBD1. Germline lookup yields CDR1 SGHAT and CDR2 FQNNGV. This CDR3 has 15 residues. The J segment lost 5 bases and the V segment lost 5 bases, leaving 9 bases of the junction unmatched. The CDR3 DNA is TGTGCCAGCAGCACCGACAGGGGATCAGTAGATACGCAGTATTTT. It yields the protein CASSTDRGSVDTQYF.

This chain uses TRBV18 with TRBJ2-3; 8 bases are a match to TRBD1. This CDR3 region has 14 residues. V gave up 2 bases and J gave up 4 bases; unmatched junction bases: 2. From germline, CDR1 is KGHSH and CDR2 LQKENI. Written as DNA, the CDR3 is TGTGCCAGCTCACCAGACAGGGGTTCAGATACGCAGTATTTT. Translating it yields CASSPDRGSDTQYF.

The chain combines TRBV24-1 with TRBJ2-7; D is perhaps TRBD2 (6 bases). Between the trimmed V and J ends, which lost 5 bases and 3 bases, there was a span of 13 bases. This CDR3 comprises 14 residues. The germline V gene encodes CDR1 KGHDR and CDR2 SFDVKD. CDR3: CATSAPGGGYEQYF. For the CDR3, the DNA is TGTGCCACCAGTGCCCCCGGGGGTGGCTACGAGCAGTACTTC.

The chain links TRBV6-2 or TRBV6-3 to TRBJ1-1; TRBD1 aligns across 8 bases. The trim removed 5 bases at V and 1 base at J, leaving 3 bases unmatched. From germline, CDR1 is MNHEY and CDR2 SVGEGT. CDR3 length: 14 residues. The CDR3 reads CASSTGGTNTEAFF. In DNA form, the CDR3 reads TGTGCCAGCAGTACAGGGGGGACGAACACTGAAGCTTTCTTT.

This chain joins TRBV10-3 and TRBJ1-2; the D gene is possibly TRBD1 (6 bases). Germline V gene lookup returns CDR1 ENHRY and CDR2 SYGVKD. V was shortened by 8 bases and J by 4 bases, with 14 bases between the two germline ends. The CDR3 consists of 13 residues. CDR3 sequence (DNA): TGTGCCATCGCGGGGGGGGGCCCCTATGGCTACACCTTC. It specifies CAIAGGGPYGYTF.

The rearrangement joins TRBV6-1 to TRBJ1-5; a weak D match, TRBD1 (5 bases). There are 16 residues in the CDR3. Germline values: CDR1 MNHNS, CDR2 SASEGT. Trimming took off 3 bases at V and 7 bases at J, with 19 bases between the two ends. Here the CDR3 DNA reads TGTGCCAGCAGTGAGTCGCATGTGGGACTCGGGCAGCCCCAGCATTTT. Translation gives CASSESHVGLGQPQHF.

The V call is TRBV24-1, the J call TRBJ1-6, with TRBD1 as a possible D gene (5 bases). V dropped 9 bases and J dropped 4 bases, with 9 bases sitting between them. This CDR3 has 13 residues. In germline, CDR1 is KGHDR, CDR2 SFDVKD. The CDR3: CATWRGYNSPLHF. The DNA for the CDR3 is TGTGCCACCTGGAGGGGTTATAATTCACCCCTCCACTTT.

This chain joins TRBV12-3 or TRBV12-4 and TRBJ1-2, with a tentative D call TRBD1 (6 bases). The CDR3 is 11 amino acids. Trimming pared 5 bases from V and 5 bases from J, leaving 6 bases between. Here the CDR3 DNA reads TGTGCCAGCAGTGGACAGTATGGCTACACCTTC. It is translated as CASSGQYGYTF.

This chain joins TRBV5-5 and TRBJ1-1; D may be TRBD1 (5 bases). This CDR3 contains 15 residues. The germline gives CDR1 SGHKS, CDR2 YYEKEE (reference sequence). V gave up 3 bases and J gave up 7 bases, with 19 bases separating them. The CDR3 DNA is TGTGCCAGCAGCTCATACGGACAAGCCACTATTGAAGCTTTCTTT. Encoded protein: CASSSYGQATIEAFF.

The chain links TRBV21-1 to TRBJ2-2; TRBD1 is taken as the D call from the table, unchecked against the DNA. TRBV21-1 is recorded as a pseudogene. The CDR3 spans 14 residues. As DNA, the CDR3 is TGTACTCAGGGGGGGGACAGGGTCACCGGGGAGCTGTTTTTT. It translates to CTQGGDRVTGELFF.

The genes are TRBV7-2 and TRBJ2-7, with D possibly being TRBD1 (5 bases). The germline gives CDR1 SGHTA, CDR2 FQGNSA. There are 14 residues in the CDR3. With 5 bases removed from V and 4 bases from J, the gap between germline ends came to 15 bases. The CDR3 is CASSPTVRGYEQYF. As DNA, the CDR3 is TGTGCCAGCAGCCCGACTGTAAGGGGATACGAGCAGTACTTC.

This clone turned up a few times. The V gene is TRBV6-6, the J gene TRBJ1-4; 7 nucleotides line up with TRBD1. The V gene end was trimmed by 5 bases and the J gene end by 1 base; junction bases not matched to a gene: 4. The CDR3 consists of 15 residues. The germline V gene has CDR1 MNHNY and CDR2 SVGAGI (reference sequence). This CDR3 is CASSPYRGTNEKLFF. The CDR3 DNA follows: TGTGCCAGCAGTCCCTACAGGGGAACTAATGAAAAACTGTTTTTT.

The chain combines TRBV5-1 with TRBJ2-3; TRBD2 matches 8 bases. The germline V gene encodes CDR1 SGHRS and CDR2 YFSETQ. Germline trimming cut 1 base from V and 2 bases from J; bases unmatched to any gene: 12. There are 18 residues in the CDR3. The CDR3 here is CASSLWGGGTGYTDTQYF. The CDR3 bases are TGCGCCAGCAGCTTGTGGGGCGGGGGGACCGGATACACAGATACGCAGTATTTT.

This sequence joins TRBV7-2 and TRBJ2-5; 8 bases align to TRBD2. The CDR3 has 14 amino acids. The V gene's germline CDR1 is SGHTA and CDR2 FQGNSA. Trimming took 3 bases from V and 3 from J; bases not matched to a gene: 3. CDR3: CASSFQAGEETQYF. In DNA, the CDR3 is TGTGCCAGCAGCTTTCAAGCGGGGGAAGAGACCCAGTACTTC.

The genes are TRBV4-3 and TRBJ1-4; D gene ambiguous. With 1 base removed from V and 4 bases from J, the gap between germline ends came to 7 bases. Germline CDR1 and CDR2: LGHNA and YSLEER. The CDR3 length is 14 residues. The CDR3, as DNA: TGCGCCAGCAGCCAAGGCCGAGTTAATGAAAAACTGTTTTTT. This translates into CASSQGRVNEKLFF.

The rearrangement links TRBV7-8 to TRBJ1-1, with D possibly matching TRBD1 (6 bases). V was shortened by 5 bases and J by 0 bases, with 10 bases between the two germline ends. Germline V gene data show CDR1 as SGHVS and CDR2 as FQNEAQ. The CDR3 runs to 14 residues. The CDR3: CASSGQPMNTEAFF. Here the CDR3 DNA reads TGTGCCAGCAGCGGACAGCCCATGAACACTGAAGCTTTCTTT.

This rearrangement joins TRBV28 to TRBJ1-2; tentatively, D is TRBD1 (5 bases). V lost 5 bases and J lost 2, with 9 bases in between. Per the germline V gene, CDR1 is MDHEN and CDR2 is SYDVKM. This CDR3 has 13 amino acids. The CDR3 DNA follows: TGTGCCAGCAGTCAGGACACGAACTATGGCTACACCTTC. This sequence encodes CASSQDTNYGYTF.

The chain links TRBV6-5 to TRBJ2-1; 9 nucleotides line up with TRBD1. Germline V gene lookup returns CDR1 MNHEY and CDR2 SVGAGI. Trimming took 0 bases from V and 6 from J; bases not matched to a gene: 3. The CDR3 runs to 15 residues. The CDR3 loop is CASSYSVTGGNEQFF. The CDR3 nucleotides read TGTGCCAGCAGTTACTCTGTGACAGGGGGCAATGAGCAGTTCTTC.

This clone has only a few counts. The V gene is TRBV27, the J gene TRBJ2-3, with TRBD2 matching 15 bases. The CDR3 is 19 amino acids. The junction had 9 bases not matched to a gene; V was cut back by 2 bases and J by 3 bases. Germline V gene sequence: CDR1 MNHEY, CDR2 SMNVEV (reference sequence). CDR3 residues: CASSLRRTSGGAGTDTQYF. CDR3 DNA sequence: TGTGCCAGCAGTTTACGTAGGACTAGCGGGGGGGCCGGGACAGATACGCAGTATTTT.

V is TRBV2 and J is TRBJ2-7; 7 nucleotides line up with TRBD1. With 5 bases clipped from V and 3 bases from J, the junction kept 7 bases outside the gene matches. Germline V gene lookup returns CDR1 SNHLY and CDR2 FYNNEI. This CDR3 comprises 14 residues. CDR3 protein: CASSTPGTDYEQYF. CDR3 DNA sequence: TGTGCCAGCAGTACTCCCGGGACAGACTACGAGCAGTACTTC.

The CDR3 DNA reads TGCGCCAGCAGCGCGGGGGTTCAAGAGACCCAGTACTTC. Translation gives CASSAGVQETQYF. This rearrangement joins TRBV5-1 to TRBJ2-5, with 7 bases aligning to TRBD2. J was trimmed by 2 bases and V by 4 bases; bases with no gene match: 2. The CDR3 is made up of 13 amino acids. Germline CDR1 is SGHRS and CDR2 is YFSETQ.

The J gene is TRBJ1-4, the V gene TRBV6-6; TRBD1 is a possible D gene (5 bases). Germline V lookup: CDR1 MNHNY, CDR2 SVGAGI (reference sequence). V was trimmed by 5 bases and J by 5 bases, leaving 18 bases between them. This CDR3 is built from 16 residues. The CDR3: CASSPMLSPGNEKLFF. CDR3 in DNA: TGTGCCAGCAGTCCAATGCTAAGTCCAGGGAATGAAAAACTGTTTTTT.